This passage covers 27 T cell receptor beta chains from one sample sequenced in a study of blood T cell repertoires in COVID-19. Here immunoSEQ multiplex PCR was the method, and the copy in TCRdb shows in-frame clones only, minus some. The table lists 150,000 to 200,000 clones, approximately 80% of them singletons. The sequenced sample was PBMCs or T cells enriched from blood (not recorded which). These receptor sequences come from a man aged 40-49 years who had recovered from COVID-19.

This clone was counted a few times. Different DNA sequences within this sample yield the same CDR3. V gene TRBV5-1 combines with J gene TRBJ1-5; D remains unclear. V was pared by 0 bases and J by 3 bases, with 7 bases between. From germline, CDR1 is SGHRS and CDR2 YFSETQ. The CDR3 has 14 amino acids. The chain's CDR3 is CASSLGSSNQPQHF. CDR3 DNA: TGCGCCAGCAGCTTGGGCAGTTCCAATCAGCCCCAGCATTTT.

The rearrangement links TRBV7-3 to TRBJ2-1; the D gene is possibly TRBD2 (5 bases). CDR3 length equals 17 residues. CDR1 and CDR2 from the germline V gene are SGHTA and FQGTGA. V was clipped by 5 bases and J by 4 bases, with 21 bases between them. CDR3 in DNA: TGTGCCAGCAGCCCCAATCCAGCGGAGGTGGGTTACAATGAGCAGTTCTTC. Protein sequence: CASSPNPAEVGYNEQFF.

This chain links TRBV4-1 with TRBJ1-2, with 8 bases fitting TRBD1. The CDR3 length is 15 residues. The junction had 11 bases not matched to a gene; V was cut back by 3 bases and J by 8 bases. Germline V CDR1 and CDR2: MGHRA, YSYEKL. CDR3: CASSQASQGADGYTF. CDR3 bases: TGCGCCAGCAGCCAGGCATCTCAGGGGGCCGACGGCTACACCTTC.

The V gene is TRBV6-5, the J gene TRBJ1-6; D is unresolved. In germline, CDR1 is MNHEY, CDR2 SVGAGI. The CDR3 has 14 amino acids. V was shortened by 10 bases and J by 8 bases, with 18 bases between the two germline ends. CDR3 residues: CAIREGSIDSPLHF. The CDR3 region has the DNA TGTGCCATCCGGGAAGGGTCAATTGATTCACCCCTCCACTTT.

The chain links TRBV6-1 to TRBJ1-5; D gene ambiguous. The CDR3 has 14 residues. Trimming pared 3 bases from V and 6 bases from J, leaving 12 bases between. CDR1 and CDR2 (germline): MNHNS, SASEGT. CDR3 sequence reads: CASSDIARLQPQHF. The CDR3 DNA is TGTGCCAGCAGTGATATTGCCAGACTTCAGCCCCAGCATTTT.

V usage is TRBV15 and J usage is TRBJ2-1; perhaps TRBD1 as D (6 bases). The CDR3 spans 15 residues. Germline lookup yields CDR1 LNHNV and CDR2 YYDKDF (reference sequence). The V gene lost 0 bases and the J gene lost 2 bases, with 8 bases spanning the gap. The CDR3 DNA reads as TGTGCCACCAGCAGAGATCGGACAGCCTACAATGAGCAGTTCTTC. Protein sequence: CATSRDRTAYNEQFF. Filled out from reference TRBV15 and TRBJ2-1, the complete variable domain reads DAMVIQNPRYQVTQFGKPVTLSCSQTLNHNVMYWYQQKSSQAPKLLFHYYDKDFNNEADTPDNFQSRRPNTSFCFLDIRSPGLGDTAMYLCATSRDRTAYNEQFFGPGTRLTVL.

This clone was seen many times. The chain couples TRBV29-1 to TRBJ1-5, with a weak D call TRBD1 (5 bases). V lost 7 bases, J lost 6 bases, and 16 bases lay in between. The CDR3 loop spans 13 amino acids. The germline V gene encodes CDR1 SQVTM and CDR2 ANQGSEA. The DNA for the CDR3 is TGCAGCGGTGGCGAGGGGAGTAGTCAGCCCCAGCATTTT. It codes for CSGGEGSSQPQHF. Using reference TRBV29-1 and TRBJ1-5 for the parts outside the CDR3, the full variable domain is SAVISQKPSRDICQRGTSLTIQCQVDSQVTMMFWYRQQPGQSLTLIATANQGSEATYESGFVIDKFPISRPNLTFSTLTVSNMSPEDSSIYLCSGGEGSSQPQHFGDGTRLSIL.

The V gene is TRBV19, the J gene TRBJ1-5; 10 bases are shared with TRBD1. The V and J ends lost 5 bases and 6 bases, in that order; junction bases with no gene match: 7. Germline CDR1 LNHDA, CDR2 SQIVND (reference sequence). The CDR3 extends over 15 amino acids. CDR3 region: CASSARTGGIQPQHF. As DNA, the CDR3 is TGTGCCAGTAGTGCGCGGACAGGGGGTATTCAGCCCCAGCATTTT. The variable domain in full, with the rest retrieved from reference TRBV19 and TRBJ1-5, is DGGITQSPKYLFRKEGQNVTLSCEQNLNHDAMYWYRQDPGQGLRLIYYSQIVNDFQKGDIAEGYSVSREKKESFPLTVTSAQKNPTAFYLCASSARTGGIQPQHFGDGTRLSIL.

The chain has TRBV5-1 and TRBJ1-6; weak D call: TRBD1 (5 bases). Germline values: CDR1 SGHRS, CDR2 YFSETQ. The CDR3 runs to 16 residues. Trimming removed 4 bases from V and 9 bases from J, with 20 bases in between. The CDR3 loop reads CASSPAGGASSSPLHF. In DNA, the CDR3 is TGCGCCAGCAGCCCAGCGGGAGGGGCTAGTAGTTCACCCCTCCACTTT.

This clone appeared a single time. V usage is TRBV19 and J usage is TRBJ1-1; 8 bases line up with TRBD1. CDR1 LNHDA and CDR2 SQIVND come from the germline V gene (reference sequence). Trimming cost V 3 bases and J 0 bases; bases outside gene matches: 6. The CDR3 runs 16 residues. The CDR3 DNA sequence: TGTGCCAGTAGTATCCCCCAGGGGGCGTTGAACACTGAAGCTTTCTTT. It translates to CASSIPQGALNTEAFF.

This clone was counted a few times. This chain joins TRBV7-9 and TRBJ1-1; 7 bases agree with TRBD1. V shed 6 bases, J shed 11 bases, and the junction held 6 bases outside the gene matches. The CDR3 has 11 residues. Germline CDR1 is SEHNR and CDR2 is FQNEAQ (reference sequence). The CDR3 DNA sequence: TGTGCCAGCAGTGAAACAGGGGTGGCTTTCTTT. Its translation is CASSETGVAFF.

The DNA of the CDR3 is TGTGCCAGCAGCGTATACGGTAGGGGGCAGGAAGAGACCCAGTACTTC. Its translation: CASSVYGRGQEETQYF. This rearrangement joins TRBV9 to TRBJ2-5; TRBD1 matches at 7 bases. After removal of 1 base from V and 3 bases from J, the junction contained 9 bases not matched to a gene. The CDR3 extends over 16 amino acids. CDR1 SGDLS and CDR2 YYNGEE come from the germline V gene.

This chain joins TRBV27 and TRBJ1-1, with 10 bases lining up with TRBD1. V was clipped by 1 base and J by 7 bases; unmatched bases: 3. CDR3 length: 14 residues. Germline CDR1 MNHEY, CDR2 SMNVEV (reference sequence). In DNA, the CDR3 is TGTGCCAGCAGTTTATTGGACAGGGGGTTTGAAGCTTTCTTT. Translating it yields CASSLLDRGFEAFF.

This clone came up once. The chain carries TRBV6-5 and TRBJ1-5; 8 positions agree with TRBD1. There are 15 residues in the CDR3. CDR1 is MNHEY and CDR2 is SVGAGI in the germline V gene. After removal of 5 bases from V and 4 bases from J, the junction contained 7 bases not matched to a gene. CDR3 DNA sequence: TGTGCCAGCAGTCTCTCACAGGGGGTTAATCAGCCCCAGCATTTT. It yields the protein CASSLSQGVNQPQHF.

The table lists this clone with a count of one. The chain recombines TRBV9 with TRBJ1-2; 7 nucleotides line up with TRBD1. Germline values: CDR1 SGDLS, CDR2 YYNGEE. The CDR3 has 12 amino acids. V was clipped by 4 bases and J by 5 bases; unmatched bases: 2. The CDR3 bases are TGTGCCAGCAGCCCGACAGGGTATGGCTACACCTTC. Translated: CASSPTGYGYTF.

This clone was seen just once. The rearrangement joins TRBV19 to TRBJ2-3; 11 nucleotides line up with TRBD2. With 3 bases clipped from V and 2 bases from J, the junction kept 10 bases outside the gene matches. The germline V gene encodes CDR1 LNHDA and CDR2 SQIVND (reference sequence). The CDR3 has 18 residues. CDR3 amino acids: CASSIQLATSGDTDTQYF. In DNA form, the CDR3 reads TGTGCCAGTAGTATCCAGCTCGCGACTAGCGGGGACACAGATACGCAGTATTTT.

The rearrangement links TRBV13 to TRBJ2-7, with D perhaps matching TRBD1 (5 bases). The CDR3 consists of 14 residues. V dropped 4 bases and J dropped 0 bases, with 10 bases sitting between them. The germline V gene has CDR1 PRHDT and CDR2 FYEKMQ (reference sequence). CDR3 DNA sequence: TGTGCCAGCAGCTCCAACAGGATCTCCTACGAGCAGTACTTC. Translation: CASSSNRISYEQYF.

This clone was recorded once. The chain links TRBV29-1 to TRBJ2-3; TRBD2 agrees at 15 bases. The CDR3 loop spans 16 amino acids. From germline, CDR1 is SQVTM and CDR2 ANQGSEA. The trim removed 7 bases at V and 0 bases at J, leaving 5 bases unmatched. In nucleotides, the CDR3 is TGCAGCGGGGGACTAGCGGGGGGATCTAGCACAGATACGCAGTATTTT. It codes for CSGGLAGGSSTDTQYF.

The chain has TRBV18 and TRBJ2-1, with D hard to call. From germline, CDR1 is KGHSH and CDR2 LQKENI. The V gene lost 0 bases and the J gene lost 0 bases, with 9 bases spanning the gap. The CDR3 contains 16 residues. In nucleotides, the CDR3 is TGTGCCAGCTCACCACCGGCCAGTCCCTCCTACAATGAGCAGTTCTTC. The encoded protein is CASSPPASPSYNEQFF.

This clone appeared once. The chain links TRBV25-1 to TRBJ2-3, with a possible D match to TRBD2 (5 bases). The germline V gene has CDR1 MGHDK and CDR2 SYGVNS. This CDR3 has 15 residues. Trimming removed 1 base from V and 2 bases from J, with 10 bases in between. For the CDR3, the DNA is TGTGCCAGCAGTGAATTGGACTTATACACAGATACGCAGTATTTT. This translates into CASSELDLYTDTQYF. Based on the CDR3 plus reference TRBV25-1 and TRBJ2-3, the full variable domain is EADIYQTPRYLVIGTGKKITLECSQTMGHDKMYWYQQDPGMELHLIHYSYGVNSTEKGDLSSESTVSRIRTEHFPLTLESARPSHTSQYLCASSELDLYTDTQYFGPGTRLTVL.

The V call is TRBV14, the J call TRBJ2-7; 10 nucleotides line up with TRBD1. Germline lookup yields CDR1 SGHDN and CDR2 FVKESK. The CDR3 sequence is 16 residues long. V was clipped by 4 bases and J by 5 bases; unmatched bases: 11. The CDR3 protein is CASSRGVGTGAHEQYF. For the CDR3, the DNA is TGTGCCAGCAGCCGCGGTGTAGGGACAGGGGCCCACGAGCAGTACTTC.

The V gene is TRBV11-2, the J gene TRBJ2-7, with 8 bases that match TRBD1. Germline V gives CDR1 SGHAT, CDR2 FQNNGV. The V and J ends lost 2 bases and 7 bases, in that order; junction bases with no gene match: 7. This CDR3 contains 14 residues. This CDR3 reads CASSLYRGSGEQYF. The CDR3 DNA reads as TGTGCCAGCAGCTTATACAGGGGGTCAGGGGAGCAGTACTTC. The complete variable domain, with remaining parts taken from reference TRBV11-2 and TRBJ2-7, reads EAGVAQSPRYKIIEKRQSVAFWCNPISGHATLYWYQQILGQGPKLLIQFQNNGVVDDSQLPKDRFSAERLKGVDSTLKIQPAKLEDSAVYLCASSLYRGSGEQYFGPGTRLTVT.

CDR3 bases: TGTGCCAGTAGGCTACAGGGCTACTCTGGAAACACCATATATTTT. Amino acid sequence: CASRLQGYSGNTIYF. The rearrangement joins TRBV19 to TRBJ1-3; D may be TRBD1 (6 bases). V was clipped by 6 bases and J by 0 bases, with 12 bases between them. CDR1 is LNHDA and CDR2 is SQIVND in the germline V gene (reference sequence). The CDR3 spans 15 residues.

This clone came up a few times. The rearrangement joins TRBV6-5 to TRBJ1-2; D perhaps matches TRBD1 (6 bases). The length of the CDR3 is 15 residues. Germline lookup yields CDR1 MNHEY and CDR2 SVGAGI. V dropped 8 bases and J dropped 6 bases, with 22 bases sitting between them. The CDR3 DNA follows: TGTGCCAGCGTAGGCTCAGGCGGGGGGCTGAATGGCTACACCTTC. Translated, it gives CASVGSGGGLNGYTF.

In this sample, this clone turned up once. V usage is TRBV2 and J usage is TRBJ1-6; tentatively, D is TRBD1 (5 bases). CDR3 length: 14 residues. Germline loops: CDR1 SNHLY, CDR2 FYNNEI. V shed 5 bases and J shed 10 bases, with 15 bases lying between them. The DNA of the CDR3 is TGTGCCAGCAGTAAAGACAGTAACAGGTCACCCCTCCACTTT. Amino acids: CASSKDSNRSPLHF.

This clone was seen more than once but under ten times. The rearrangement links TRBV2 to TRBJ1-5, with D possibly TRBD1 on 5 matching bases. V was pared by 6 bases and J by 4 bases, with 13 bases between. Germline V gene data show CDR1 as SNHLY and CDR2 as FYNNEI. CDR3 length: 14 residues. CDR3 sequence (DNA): TGTGCCAGCAGGCAAGGACACGGGAATCAGCCCCAGCATTTT. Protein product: CASRQGHGNQPQHF.

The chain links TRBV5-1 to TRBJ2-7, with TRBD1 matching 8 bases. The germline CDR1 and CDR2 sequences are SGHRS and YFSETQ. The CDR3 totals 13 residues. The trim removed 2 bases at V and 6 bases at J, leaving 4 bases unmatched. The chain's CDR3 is CASSFTTGAEQYV. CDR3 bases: TGCGCCAGCAGCTTTACGACAGGGGCCGAGCAGTACGTC.